This passage covers 17 T cell receptor beta chains from one sample sequenced in a study of T-cell reconstitution after alpha-beta-depleted transplantation in children. During its preparation, the TCRbeta library received unique molecular identifiers. TCRdb redid the calling of the PCR reads with MiXCR, one entry per CDR3 protein. There are a few hundred thousand distinct CDR3 sequences in the sample; about a quarter occur only once, and approximately 11% lies in the top ten. The sequencing used PBMCs, mostly from graft donor cells, collected 180 days after TCRalphabeta/CD19-depleted stem cell transplant. The receptors come from a male patient younger than 18 who had a stem cell transplant for acute lymphoblastic leukemia, so the T cells may come from the graft donor.

In its sample, this clonotype was seen a few times. The chain combines TRBV5-1 with TRBJ1-2; D perhaps matches TRBD1 (6 bases). Trimming took 1 base from V and 3 from J, leaving 10 bases between them. From germline, CDR1 is SGHRS and CDR2 YFSETQ. This CDR3 contains 14 residues. CDR3 amino acids: CASSLLQGDYGYTF. As DNA, the CDR3 is TGCGCCAGCAGCTTGTTACAGGGCGACTATGGCTACACCTTC. Together with reference TRBV5-1 and TRBJ1-2, the CDR3 gives the full variable domain: KAGVTQTPRYLIKTRGQQVTLSCSPISGHRSVSWYQQTPGQGLQFLFEYFSETQRNKGNFPGRFSGRQFSNSRSEMNVSTLELGDSALYLCASSLLQGDYGYTFGSGTRLTVV.

This clonotype turned up a few times. The chain couples TRBV5-5 to TRBJ2-2; D is perhaps TRBD1 (6 bases). This CDR3 comprises 18 residues. Germline loops: CDR1 SGHKS, CDR2 YYEKEE (reference sequence). The V end lost 3 bases, the J end lost 0 bases, and 18 bases lay between the germline ends. Written as DNA, the CDR3 is TGTGCCAGCAGCTCCCGCTGGGGGCGTAACGCGAACACCGGGGAGCTGTTTTTT. Translated: CASSSRWGRNANTGELFF.

The rearrangement uses TRBV12-3 or TRBV12-4 and TRBJ2-7; D perhaps matches TRBD2 (5 bases). The length of the CDR3 is 14 residues. Trimming stripped 4 bases from V and 1 base from J, with 11 bases between. CDR3 coding DNA: TGTGCCAGCAGTTCGTCCGGACTTTCCTACGAGCAGTACTTC. It codes for CASSSSGLSYEQYF.

This clonotype was seen a single time. One end of the junction fails to match germline, which may point to a read error. This chain links TRBV25-1 with TRBJ2-1; a weak D match, TRBD1 (5 bases). Germline V CDR1 and CDR2: MGHDK, SYGVNS. The CDR3 runs 15 residues. Here the CDR3 reads CASSEWGRAYHEQFF. CDR3 bases: TGTGCCAGCAGTGAATGGGGCAGAGCCTACCATGAGCAGTTCTTC. Filled out from reference TRBV25-1 and TRBJ2-1, the complete variable domain reads EADIYQTPRYLVIGTGKKITLECSQTMGHDKMYWYQQDPGMELHLIHYSYGVNSTEKGDLSSESTVSRIRTEHFPLTLESARPSHTSQYLCASSEWGRAYHEQFFGPGTRLTVL.

The gene calls are TRBV7-3 and TRBJ2-1; a possible D gene is TRBD1 (6 bases). The germline CDR1 and CDR2 sequences are SGHTA and FQGTGA. V was shortened by 5 bases and J by 8 bases, with 13 bases between the two germline ends. The CDR3 is made up of 13 amino acids. CDR3 nucleotide sequence: TGTGCCAGCAGCCCGCCAGGGGCGGATGAGCAGTTCTTC. Protein: CASSPPGADEQFF.

J is TRBJ2-1 and V is TRBV29-1; 7 bases are a match to TRBD2. The germline CDR1 and CDR2 sequences are SQVTM and ANQGSEA. The CDR3 is 13 amino acids. The V gene end was trimmed by 7 bases and the J gene end by 9 bases; junction bases not matched to a gene: 12. In nucleotides, the CDR3 is TGCAGCGGGAGCCGTACTAGCGACGGTGAGCAGTTCTTC. It encodes CSGSRTSDGEQFF.

A single count supports this clonotype. This chain joins TRBV24-1 and TRBJ1-5; D not certain. V lost 12 bases and J 4 bases, leaving 3 bases between the germline ends. The CDR3 is made up of 9 amino acids. Germline assignment: CDR1 KGHDR and CDR2 SFDVKD. The chain's CDR3 is CASNQPQHF. CDR3 in DNA: TGTGCCTCTAATCAGCCCCAGCATTTT.

The gene calls are TRBV9 and TRBJ2-3; D might be TRBD2 (5 bases). The CDR3 sequence is 14 residues long. Trimming removed 0 bases at V and 1 base at J, with 6 bases between. The germline gives CDR1 SGDLS, CDR2 YYNGEE. The chain's CDR3 is CASSVDGGTDTQYF. The CDR3 DNA reads as TGTGCCAGCAGCGTAGACGGGGGCACAGATACGCAGTATTTT. Filled out from reference TRBV9 and TRBJ2-3, the complete variable domain reads DSGVTQTPKHLITATGQRVTLRCSPRSGDLSVYWYQQSLDQGLQFLIQYYNGEERAKGNILERFSAQQFPDLHSELNLSSLELGDSALYFCASSVDGGTDTQYFGPGTRLTVL.

J is TRBJ2-2 and V is TRBV5-1, with a weak D call TRBD2 (6 bases). The CDR3 totals 16 residues. Between the trimmed V and J ends, which lost 0 bases and 3 bases, there was a span of 12 bases. CDR1 and CDR2 (germline): SGHRS, YFSETQ. CDR3 in DNA: TGCGCCAGCAGCTTGGACCCGGGAGTCGACACCGGGGAGCTGTTTTTT. This translates into CASSLDPGVDTGELFF. Complete variable domain (other parts from reference TRBV5-1 and TRBJ2-2): KAGVTQTPRYLIKTRGQQVTLSCSPISGHRSVSWYQQTPGQGLQFLFEYFSETQRNKGNFPGRFSGRQFSNSRSEMNVSTLELGDSALYLCASSLDPGVDTGELFFGEGSRLTVL.

The chain recombines TRBV2 with TRBJ1-5; no clear D gene. Trimming removed 2 bases from V and 3 bases from J, with 8 bases in between. Germline CDR1 is SNHLY and CDR2 is FYNNEI. The CDR3 sequence is 14 residues long. This CDR3 is CASSEWQANQPQHF. The CDR3 DNA reads as TGTGCCAGCAGTGAATGGCAGGCCAATCAGCCCCAGCATTTT.

This sequence joins TRBV19 and TRBJ2-7; TRBD1 might be the D (7 bases). Germline V gives CDR1 LNHDA, CDR2 SQIVND (reference sequence). The length of the CDR3 is 14 residues. Trimming took 10 bases from V and 3 from J, leaving 19 bases between them. The CDR3 is CATSSGDSRYEQYF. The CDR3, as DNA: TGTGCCACCTCATCGGGGGACAGCCGCTACGAGCAGTACTTC. Full variable domain (rest looked up from reference TRBV19 and TRBJ2-7): DGGITQSPKYLFRKEGQNVTLSCEQNLNHDAMYWYRQDPGQGLRLIYYSQIVNDFQKGDIAEGYSVSREKKESFPLTVTSAQKNPTAFYLCATSSGDSRYEQYFGPGTRLTVT.

V gene TRBV11-1 combines with J gene TRBJ2-3; tentative D call: TRBD1 (8 bases). The CDR3 is made up of 21 amino acids. V was clipped by 2 bases and J by 3 bases, with 30 bases between them. The germline CDR1 and CDR2 sequences are SGHAT and FQDESV (reference sequence). CDR3 in amino acids: CASSLRRTGRRWLAVTDTQYF. The CDR3 coding sequence is TGTGCCAGCAGCTTAAGGCGGACAGGGCGGCGTTGGCTAGCGGTGACAGATACGCAGTATTTT.

This clonotype was picked up one time. The rearrangement joins TRBV5-1 to TRBJ2-2, with 9 bases aligning to TRBD2. The V and J ends lost 2 bases and 5 bases, in that order; junction bases with no gene match: 10. The CDR3 totals 17 residues. Germline V lookup: CDR1 SGHRS, CDR2 YFSETQ. CDR3 sequence (DNA): TGCGCCAGCAGCTTTGGTTTAGCGGGGGCCGCGACCGGGGAGCTGTTTTTT. It codes for CASSFGLAGAATGELFF.

There are a few counts of this clonotype. CDR3 bases: TGCAGTGCTAGGCCCGAATCGGTTTTGGGGCAAGAGACCCAGTACTTC. Amino acid sequence: CSARPESVLGQETQYF. The rearrangement uses TRBV20-1 and TRBJ2-5; the D is unclear. V lost 3 bases, J lost 2 bases, and 19 bases lay in between. The CDR3 sequence is 16 residues long. Germline CDR1 is DFQATT and CDR2 is SNEGSKA (reference sequence).

The sample holds a few counts of this clonotype. The chain links TRBV5-6 to TRBJ2-1, with 12 bases aligning to TRBD2. This CDR3 is built from 17 residues. Looked up from germline, CDR1 is SGHDT and CDR2 is YYEEEE. The V segment lost 4 bases and the J segment 9 bases; nucleotides outside the gene matches: 14. CDR3 sequence (DNA): TGTGCCAGCAGCCTCGGACTAGCGGGACCCCTGAGCATTGAGCAGTTCTTC. It translates to CASSLGLAGPLSIEQFF. The full variable domain, rest sourced from reference TRBV5-6 and TRBJ2-1, is DAGVTQSPTHLIKTRGQQVTLRCSPKSGHDTVSWYQQALGQGPQFIFQYYEEEERQRGNFPDRFSGHQFPNYSSELNVNALLLGDSALYLCASSLGLAGPLSIEQFFGPGTRLTVL.

This clonotype was counted a few times. This rearrangement joins TRBV5-6 to TRBJ2-7, with TRBD2 matching over 8 bases. Germline V gene lookup returns CDR1 SGHDT and CDR2 YYEEEE. The J segment lost 0 bases and the V segment lost 3 bases, leaving 8 bases of the junction unmatched. The CDR3 loop spans 16 amino acids. The CDR3 coding sequence is TGTGCCAGCAGCTGGCCCCCCAGCGGGAGCTCCTACGAGCAGTACTTC. Its translation: CASSWPPSGSSYEQYF.

In this sample, this clonotype turned up a few times. The J gene is TRBJ2-5, the V gene TRBV5-1; D tentatively reads TRBD1 or TRBD2 (5 bases each). Germline-derived CDR1 and CDR2 are SGHRS and YFSETQ. This CDR3 has 15 residues. Trimming shortened V by 4 bases and J by 1 base, and 14 bases separated the two germline ends. The CDR3 spells CASSRLGAFQETQYF. Written as DNA, the CDR3 is TGCGCCAGCAGCCGCCTCGGGGCTTTCCAAGAGACCCAGTACTTC.